This TCR beta chain came from a study of graft-versus-host responses after intestinal transplantation. Study-wide background: Multivisceral, liver-intestinal, or isolated intestinal grafts went to recipients. All of the recipients had induction that used anti-thymocyte globulin, then tacrolimus and steroids for about 3 years.

Sequencing used immunoSEQ multiplex PCR; TCRdb keeps in-frame clones, though not all of them. The sample has fewer than 95,000 clones, 85% to 95% seen once. Of note for this clone: The antigen is unknown.

CDR1 is LNHDA and CDR2 is SQIVND in the germline V gene (reference sequence). The CDR3 is 14 amino acids. V was trimmed by 3 bases and J by 0 bases, leaving 8 bases between them. The study, taken as a whole, reports: Association was observed between peak circulating GvH clone levels and early post-transplant HvG declines. Allografts carried high graft-versus-host to host-versus-graft clonal ratios in patients having graft-donor T cell macrochimerism.

The specimen comprised unstimulated CD4+ T cells sorted from spleen or lymph node cells, sampled before transplant. The sequence derives from a human donor who was the organ donor for an intestinal transplant. V and J are TRBV19 and TRBJ1-1, with D uncertain. The CDR3 bases are TGTGCCAGTAGTATTTCCATAGTGAACACTGAAGCTTTCTTT. It specifies CASSISIVNTEAFF.